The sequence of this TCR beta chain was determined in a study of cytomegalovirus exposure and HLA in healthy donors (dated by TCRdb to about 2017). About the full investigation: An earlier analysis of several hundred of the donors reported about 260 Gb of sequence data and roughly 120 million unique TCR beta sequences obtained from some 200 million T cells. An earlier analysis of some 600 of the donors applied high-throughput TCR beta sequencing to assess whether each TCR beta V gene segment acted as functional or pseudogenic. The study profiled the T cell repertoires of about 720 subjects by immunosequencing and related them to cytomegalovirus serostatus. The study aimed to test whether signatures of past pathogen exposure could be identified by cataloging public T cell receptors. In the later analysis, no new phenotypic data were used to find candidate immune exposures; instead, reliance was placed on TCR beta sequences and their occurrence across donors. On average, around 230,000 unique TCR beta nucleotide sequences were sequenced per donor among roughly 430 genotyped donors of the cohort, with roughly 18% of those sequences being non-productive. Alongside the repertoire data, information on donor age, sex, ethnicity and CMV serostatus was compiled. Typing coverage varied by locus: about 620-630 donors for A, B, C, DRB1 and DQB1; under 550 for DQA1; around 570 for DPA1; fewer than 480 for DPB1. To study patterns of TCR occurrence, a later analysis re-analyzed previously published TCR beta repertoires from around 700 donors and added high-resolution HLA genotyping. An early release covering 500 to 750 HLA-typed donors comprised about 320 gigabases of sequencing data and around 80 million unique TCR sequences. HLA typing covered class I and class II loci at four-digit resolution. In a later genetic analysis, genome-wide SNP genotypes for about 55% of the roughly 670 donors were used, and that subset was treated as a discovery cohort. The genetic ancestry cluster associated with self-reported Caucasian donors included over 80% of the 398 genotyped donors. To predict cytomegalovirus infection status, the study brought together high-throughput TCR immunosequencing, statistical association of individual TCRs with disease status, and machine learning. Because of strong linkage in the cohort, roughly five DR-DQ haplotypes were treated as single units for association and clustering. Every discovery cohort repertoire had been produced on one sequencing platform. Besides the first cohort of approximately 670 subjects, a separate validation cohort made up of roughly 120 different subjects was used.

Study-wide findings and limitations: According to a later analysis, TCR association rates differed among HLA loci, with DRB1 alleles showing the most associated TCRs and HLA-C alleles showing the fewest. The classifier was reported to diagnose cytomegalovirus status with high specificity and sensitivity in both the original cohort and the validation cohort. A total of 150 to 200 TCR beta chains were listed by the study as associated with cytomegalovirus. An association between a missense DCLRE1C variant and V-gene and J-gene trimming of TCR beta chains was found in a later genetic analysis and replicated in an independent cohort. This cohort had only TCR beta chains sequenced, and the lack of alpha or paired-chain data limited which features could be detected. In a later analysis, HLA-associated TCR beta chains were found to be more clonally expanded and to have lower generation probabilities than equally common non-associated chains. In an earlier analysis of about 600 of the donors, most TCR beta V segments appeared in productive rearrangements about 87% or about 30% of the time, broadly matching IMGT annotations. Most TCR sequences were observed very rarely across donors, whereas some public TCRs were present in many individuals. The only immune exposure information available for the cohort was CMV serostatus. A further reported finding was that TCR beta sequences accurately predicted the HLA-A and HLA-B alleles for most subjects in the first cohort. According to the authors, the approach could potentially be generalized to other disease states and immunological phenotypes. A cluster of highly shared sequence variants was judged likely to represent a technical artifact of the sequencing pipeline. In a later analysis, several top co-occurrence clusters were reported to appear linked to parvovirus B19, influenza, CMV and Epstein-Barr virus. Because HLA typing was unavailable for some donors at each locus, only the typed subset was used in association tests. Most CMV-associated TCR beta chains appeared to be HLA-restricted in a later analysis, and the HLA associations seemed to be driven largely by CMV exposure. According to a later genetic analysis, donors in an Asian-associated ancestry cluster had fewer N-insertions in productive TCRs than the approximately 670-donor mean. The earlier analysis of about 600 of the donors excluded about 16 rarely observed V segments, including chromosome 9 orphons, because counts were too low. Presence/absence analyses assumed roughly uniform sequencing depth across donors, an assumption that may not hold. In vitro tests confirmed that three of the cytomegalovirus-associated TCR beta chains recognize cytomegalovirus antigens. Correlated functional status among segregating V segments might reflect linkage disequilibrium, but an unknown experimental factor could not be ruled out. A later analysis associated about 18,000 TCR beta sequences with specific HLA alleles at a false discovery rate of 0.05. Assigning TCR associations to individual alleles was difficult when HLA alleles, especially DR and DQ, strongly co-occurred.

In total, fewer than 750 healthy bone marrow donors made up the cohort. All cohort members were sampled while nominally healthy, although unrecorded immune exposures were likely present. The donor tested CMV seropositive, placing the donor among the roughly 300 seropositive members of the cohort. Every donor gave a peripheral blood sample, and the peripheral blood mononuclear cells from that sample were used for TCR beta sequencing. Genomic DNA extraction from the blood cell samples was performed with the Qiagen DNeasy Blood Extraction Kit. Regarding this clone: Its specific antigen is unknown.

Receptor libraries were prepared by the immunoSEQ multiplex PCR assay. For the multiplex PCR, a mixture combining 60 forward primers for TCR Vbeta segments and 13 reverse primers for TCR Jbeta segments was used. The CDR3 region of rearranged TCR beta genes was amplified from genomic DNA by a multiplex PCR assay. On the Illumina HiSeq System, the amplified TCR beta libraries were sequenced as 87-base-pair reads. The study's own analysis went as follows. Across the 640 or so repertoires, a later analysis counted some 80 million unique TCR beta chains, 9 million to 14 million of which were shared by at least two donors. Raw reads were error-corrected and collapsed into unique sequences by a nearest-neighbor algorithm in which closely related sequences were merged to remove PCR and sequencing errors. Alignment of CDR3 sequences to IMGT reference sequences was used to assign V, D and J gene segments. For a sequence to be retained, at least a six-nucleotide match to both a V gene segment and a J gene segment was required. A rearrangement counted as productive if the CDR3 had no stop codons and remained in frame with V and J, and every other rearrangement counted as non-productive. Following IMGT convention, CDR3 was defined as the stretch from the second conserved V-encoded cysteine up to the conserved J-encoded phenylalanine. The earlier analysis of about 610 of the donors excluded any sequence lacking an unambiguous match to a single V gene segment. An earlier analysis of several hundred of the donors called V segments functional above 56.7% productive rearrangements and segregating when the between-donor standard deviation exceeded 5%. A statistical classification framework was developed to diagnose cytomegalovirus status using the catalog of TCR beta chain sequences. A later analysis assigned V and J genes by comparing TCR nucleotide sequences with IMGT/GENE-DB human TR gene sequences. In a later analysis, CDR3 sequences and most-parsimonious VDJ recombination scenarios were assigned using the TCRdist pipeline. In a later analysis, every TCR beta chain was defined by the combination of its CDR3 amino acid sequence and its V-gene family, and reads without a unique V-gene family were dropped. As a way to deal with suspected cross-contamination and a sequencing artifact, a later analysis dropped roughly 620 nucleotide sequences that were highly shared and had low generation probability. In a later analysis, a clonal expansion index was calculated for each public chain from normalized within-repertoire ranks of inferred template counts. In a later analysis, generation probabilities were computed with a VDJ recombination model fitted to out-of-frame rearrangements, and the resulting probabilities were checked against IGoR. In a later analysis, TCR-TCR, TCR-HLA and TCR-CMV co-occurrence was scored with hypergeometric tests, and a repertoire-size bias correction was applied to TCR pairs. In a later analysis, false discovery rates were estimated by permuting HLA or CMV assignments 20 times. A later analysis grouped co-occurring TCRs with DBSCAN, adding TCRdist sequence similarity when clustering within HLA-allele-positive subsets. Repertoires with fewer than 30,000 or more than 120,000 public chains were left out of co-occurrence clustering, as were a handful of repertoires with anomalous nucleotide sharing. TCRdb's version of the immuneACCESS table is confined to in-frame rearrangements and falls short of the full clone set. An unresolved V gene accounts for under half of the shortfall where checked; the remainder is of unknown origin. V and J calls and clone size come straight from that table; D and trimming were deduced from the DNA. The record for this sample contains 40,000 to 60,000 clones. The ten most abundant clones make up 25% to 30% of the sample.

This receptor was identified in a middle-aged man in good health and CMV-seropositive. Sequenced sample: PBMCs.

The nucleotide sequence is TGTGCCAGCAGTTTATTCAGGGGAGGGAGCACTGAAGCTTTCTTT. The resulting protein is CASSLFRGGSTEAFF. The rearranged chain carries TRBV28 and TRBJ1-1; 6 matching bases give a weak D call of TRBD1. The CDR3 has 15 amino acids, counting the end cysteine and phenylalanine. The kept DNA is CDR3 alone, 45 bases in frame from the first base. The V end loses 1 base and the J end loses 4 bases, and a stretch of 13 bases separates them. Looking up the germline V gene yields CDR1 MDHEN and CDR2 SYDVKM.